Each of the 18 T cell receptor beta chains below was sequenced from the same sample in a study of shared clonotypes between healthy human individuals. Clones were sequenced by immunoSEQ multiplex PCR, and TCRdb holds only the in-frame ones, with some missing. The sample carries more than 850,000 clones, about 84% recorded once. The specimen was memory CD4+ T cells from PBMCs. Described subset: CD45RA-negative fraction. Receptors were obtained from a young man in good health. Some clones in this sample may be carry-over from other donors' samples.

The genes are TRBV7-8 and TRBJ2-7, with 11 positions matching TRBD1. The CDR3 sequence is 16 residues long. The V segment lost 1 base and the J segment 2 bases; nucleotides outside the gene matches: 4. Per the germline V gene, CDR1 is SGHVS and CDR2 is FQNEAQ. CDR3 in DNA: TGTGCCAGCAGCTTAGTAGGACAGGGGGCGGCCTACGAGCAGTACTTC. Translation: CASSLVGQGAAYEQYF.

The table lists this clone with a few counts. The chain uses TRBV25-1 and TRBJ2-5; the match to TRBD1 covers 9 bases. CDR3 length: 14 residues. V lost 7 bases to trimming and J lost 5 bases; unmatched junction nucleotides: 8. Looked up from germline, CDR1 is MGHDK and CDR2 is SYGVNS. CDR3 DNA sequence: TGTGCCAGCATCCCGGGACAGGGTTATGAGACCCAGTACTTC. As protein: CASIPGQGYETQYF.

The chain combines TRBV5-1 with TRBJ2-5; D not resolved. V gave up 4 bases and J gave up 4 bases, with 8 bases separating them. This CDR3 region has 12 residues. Per germline, CDR1 SGHRS and CDR2 YFSETQ. The CDR3 protein is CASSVGAETQYF. CDR3 bases: TGCGCCAGCAGCGTGGGTGCAGAGACCCAGTACTTC.

CDR3 DNA sequence: TGTGCCAGCAGCCCGAAGGTCAGCGGGACGAACACCGGGGAGCTGTTTTTT. It is translated as CASSPKVSGTNTGELFF. The rearrangement links TRBV7-7 to TRBJ2-2; 7 bases are a match to TRBD2. The CDR3 consists of 17 residues. CDR1 SSHAT and CDR2 FNYEAQ come from the germline V gene (reference sequence). V shed 5 bases and J 0 bases; nucleotides not matched to a gene: 9.

The count of this clone is one. The CDR3 reads CASSSERRRVQFF. CDR3 nucleotide sequence: TGTGCCAGCAGCTCCGAACGCCGCAGGGTACAGTTCTTC. The chain employs TRBV28 and TRBJ2-1, with D maybe TRBD1 (5 bases). The V gene lost 6 bases and the J gene lost 13 bases, with 19 bases spanning the gap. The CDR3 spans 13 residues. CDR1 is MDHEN and CDR2 is SYDVKM in the germline V gene.

The chain combines TRBV7-9 with TRBJ2-7; D is uncertain. The CDR3 is 14 residues long. The germline CDR1 and CDR2 sequences are SEHNR and FQNEAQ (reference sequence). The V end lost 3 bases, the J end lost 5 bases, and 14 bases lay between the germline ends. CDR3 sequence: CASSFGPEGDEQYF. The CDR3 coding sequence is TGTGCCAGCAGCTTCGGACCCGAAGGCGACGAGCAGTACTTC.

The chain uses TRBV28 and TRBJ2-7, with TRBD1 identical over 8 bases. Germline CDR1 MDHEN, CDR2 SYDVKM. This CDR3 spans 14 amino acids. The V gene end was trimmed by 8 bases and the J gene end by 0 bases; junction bases not matched to a gene: 6. The CDR3 DNA follows: TGTGCCAGCTTCGGGACAGGCCGCTCCTACGAGCAGTACTTC. Translated: CASFGTGRSYEQYF.

This sequence joins TRBV7-9 and TRBJ2-7; D possibly uses TRBD1 or TRBD2 (5 bases each). V lost 4 bases to trimming and J lost 5 bases, with 24 bases between them. CDR1 and CDR2 from the germline V gene are SEHNR and FQNEAQ (reference sequence). The CDR3 sequence is 17 residues long. This CDR3 is CASSSLLMGTSTHEQYF. CDR3 sequence (DNA): TGTGCCAGCAGCTCCTTATTAATGGGGACCTCAACCCACGAGCAGTACTTC.

The CDR3 DNA is TGCGCCAGCGGGACAGTCTTCTATGGCTACACCTTC. Amino acids: CASGTVFYGYTF. The chain is built from TRBV4-1 and TRBJ1-2; TRBD1 aligns across 7 bases. The CDR3 is made up of 12 amino acids. J gave up 4 bases and V 8 bases, and 4 bases lay outside the gene matches. Germline V gene lookup returns CDR1 MGHRA and CDR2 YSYEKL.

This CDR3 reads CASSSRDRSYEQYF. CDR3 DNA sequence: TGTGCCAGCAGTTCCCGGGACAGAAGTTACGAGCAGTACTTC. The chain uses TRBV6-4 and TRBJ2-7; 7 bases line up with TRBD1. V gave up 5 bases and J gave up 4 bases; unmatched junction bases: 8. CDR3 length equals 14 residues. CDR1 is MRHNA and CDR2 is SNTAGT in the germline V gene.

Only a few counts were recorded for this clone. The CDR3 is CASSPRTDFSSYEQYF. CDR3 sequence (DNA): TGTGCCAGCAGCCCCCGGACGGACTTCAGCTCCTACGAGCAGTACTTC. This chain connects TRBV28 to TRBJ2-7, with TRBD2 as a possible D gene (5 bases). CDR1 is MDHEN and CDR2 is SYDVKM in the germline V gene. This CDR3 contains 16 residues. The V and J ends lost 6 bases and 0 bases respectively, with 18 bases between them.

The gene calls are TRBV28 and TRBJ1-5; 11 nucleotides match TRBD1. The CDR3 runs 14 residues. CDR1 is MDHEN, CDR2 SYDVKM, per germline. The V segment lost 8 bases and the J segment 4 bases; nucleotides outside the gene matches: 4. CDR3 sequence reads: CASGTGGTNQPQHF. The CDR3 DNA reads as TGTGCCAGCGGGACAGGGGGAACGAATCAGCCCCAGCATTTT.

This clone was observed a single time. The chain combines TRBV6-1 with TRBJ1-2; 8 nucleotides agree with TRBD1. The CDR3 loop spans 19 amino acids. The V segment lost 2 bases and the J segment 3 bases; nucleotides outside the gene matches: 17. Germline CDR1 MNHNS, CDR2 SASEGT. The CDR3 coding sequence is TGTGCCAGCAGTGAATTGTGGGGGGCGCAGGGGGCGTACTACTATGGCTACACCTTC. As protein: CASSELWGAQGAYYYGYTF.

This sequence joins TRBV4-1 and TRBJ2-5, with 7 bases aligning to TRBD2. Germline loops: CDR1 MGHRA, CDR2 YSYEKL. The CDR3 is 18 residues long. V trimming: 0 bases; J trimming: 2 bases; junction bases outside the gene matches: 12. As DNA, the CDR3 is TGCGCCAGCAGCCAAGATAAAATTCGGCTGGGAGGGCAAGAGACCCAGTACTTC. It specifies CASSQDKIRLGGQETQYF.

This sequence joins TRBV5-1 and TRBJ2-3, with TRBD2 as a possible D gene (5 bases). The germline V gene encodes CDR1 SGHRS and CDR2 YFSETQ. Trimming shortened V by 6 bases and J by 6 bases, and 23 bases separated the two germline ends. The CDR3 is 16 residues long. The CDR3 loop is CASTIRGRTREDTQYF. CDR3 nucleotides: TGCGCCAGCACCATCCGAGGGCGAACCCGAGAGGATACGCAGTATTTT.

Only one count was recorded for this clone. This chain links TRBV2 with TRBJ2-5; D is possibly TRBD1 (6 bases). This CDR3 region has 15 residues. Trimming removed 1 base at V and 2 bases at J, with 11 bases between. Per germline, CDR1 SNHLY and CDR2 FYNNEI. The CDR3 is CASSEDRAIQETQYF. CDR3 nucleotides: TGTGCCAGCAGTGAAGACAGGGCTATACAAGAGACCCAGTACTTC.

V gene TRBV7-9 combines with J gene TRBJ2-1; D is possibly TRBD1 (6 bases). The length of the CDR3 is 15 residues. Trimming took 3 bases from V and 6 from J, leaving 15 bases between them. The germline V gene has CDR1 SEHNR and CDR2 FQNEAQ (reference sequence). The CDR3 sequence: CASSLGDTLVNEQFF. CDR3 in DNA: TGTGCCAGCAGCTTGGGGGACACCCTTGTCAATGAGCAGTTCTTC.

This clone was seen a single time. The chain uses TRBV7-2 and TRBJ2-7; D might be TRBD1 or TRBD2, each matching 5 bases. V lost 1 base and J lost 2, with 12 bases in between. Germline CDR1 and CDR2: SGHTA and FQGNSA. The CDR3 runs to 15 residues. Here the CDR3 DNA reads TGTGCCAGCAGCTTAGATCCGGGACCGGCCTACGAGCAGTACTTC. Its translation is CASSLDPGPAYEQYF.